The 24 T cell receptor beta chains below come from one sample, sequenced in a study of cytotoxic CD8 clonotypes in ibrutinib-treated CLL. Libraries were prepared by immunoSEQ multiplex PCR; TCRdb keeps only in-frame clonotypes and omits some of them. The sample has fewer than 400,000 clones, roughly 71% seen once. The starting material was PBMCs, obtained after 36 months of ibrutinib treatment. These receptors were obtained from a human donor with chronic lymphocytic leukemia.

The CDR3 protein is CSVERGISSYNEQFF. CDR3 sequence (DNA): TGCAGCGTTGAACGGGGAATTAGCTCCTACAATGAGCAGTTCTTC. The chain links TRBV29-1 to TRBJ2-1, with D possibly being TRBD2 (5 bases). With 2 bases removed from V and 0 bases from J, the gap between germline ends came to 11 bases. Germline CDR1 and CDR2: SQVTM and ANQGSEA. There are 15 residues in the CDR3.

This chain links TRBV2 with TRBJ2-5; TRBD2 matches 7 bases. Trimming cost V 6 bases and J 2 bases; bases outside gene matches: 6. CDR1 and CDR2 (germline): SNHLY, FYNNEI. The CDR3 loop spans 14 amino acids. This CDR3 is CASRGSSGQETQYF. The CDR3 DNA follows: TGTGCCAGCAGGGGATCTAGCGGTCAAGAGACCCAGTACTTC.

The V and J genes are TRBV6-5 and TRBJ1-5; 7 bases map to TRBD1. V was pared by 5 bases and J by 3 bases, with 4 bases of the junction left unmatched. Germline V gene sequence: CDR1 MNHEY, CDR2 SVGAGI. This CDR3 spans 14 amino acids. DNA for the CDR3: TGTGCCAGCAGTCGTACAGGGGTCAATCAGCCCCAGCATTTT. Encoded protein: CASSRTGVNQPQHF.

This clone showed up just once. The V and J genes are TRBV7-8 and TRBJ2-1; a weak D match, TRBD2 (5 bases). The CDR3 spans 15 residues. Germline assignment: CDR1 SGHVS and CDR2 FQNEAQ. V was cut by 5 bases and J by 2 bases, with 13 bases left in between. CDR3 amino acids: CASSPRSGPYNEQFF. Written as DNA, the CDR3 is TGTGCCAGCAGCCCGAGGAGCGGCCCCTACAATGAGCAGTTCTTC. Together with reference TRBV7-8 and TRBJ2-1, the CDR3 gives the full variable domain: GAGVSQSPRYKVAKRGQDVALRCDPISGHVSLFWYQQALGQGPEFLTYFQNEAQLDKSGLPSDRFFAERPEGSVSTLKIQRTQQEDSAVYLCASSPRSGPYNEQFFGPGTRLTVL.

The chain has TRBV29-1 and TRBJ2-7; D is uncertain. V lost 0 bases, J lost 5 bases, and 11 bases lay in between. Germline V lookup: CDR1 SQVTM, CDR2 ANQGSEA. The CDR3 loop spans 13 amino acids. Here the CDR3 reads CSVEDPKRDEQYF. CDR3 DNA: TGCAGCGTTGAAGACCCGAAACGTGACGAGCAGTACTTC.

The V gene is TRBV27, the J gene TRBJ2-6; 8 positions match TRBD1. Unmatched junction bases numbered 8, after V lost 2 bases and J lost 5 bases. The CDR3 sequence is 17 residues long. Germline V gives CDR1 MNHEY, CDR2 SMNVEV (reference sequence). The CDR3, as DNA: TGTGCCAGCAGTTTACGGACAGGGTCCTCGCGGGCCAACGTCCTGACTTTC. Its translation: CASSLRTGSSRANVLTF.

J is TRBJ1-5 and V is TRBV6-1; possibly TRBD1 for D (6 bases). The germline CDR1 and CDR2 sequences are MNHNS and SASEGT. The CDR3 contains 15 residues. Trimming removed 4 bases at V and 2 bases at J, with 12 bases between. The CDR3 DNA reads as TGTGCCAGCAGTGTCGCGGGGGCCGGCAATCAGCCCCAGCATTTT. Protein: CASSVAGAGNQPQHF.

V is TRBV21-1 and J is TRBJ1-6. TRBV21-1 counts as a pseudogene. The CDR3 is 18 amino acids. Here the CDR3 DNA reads TGTGCCAGCAGCACTCGACAAATGGGCCCAGGGAGGGGTTCACCCCTCCACTTT. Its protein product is CASSTRQMGPGRGSPLHF.

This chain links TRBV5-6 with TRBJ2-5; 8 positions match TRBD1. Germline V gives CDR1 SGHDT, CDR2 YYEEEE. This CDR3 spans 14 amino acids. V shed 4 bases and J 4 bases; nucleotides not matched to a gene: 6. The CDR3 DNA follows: TGTGCCAGCAGCCGGACAGGGCGCAGAGAGACCCAGTACTTC. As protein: CASSRTGRRETQYF.

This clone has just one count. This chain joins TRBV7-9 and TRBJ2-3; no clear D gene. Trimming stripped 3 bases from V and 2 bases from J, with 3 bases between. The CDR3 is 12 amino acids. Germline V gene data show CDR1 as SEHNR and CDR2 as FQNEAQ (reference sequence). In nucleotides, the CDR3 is TGTGCCAGCAGCTTTGACACAGATACGCAGTATTTT. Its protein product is CASSFDTDTQYF.

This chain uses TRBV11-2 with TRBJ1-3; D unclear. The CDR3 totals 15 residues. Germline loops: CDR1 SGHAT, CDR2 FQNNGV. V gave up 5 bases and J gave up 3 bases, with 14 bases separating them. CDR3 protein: CASSRDPGRGNTIYF. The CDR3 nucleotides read TGTGCCAGCAGCCGCGACCCCGGGCGTGGAAACACCATATATTTT.

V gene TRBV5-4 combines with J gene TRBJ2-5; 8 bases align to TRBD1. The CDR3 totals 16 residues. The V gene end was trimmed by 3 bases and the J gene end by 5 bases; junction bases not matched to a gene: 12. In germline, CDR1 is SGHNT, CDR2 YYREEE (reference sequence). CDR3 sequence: CASSYGADRGRETQYF. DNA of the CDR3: TGTGCCAGCAGCTATGGAGCTGACAGGGGACGGGAGACCCAGTACTTC.

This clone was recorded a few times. This CDR3 is CASSLASIPDTQYF. CDR3 DNA sequence: TGCGCCAGCAGCTTGGCTAGTATCCCAGATACGCAGTATTTT. The rearrangement uses TRBV5-1 and TRBJ2-3; D is ambiguous. Trimming stripped 0 bases from V and 4 bases from J, with 9 bases between. CDR1 and CDR2 (germline): SGHRS, YFSETQ. CDR3 length: 14 residues.

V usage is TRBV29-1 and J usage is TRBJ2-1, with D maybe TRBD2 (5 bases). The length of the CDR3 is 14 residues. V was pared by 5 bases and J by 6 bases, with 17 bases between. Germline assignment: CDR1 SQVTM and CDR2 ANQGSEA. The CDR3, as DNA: TGCAGCGTTTTTGGATGGGAGTCCCGCAATGAGCAGTTCTTC. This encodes CSVFGWESRNEQFF.

CDR3 amino acids: CASSQGTSGSETQYF. CDR3 coding DNA: TGCGCCAGCAGCCAGGGGACTAGCGGGAGTGAGACCCAGTACTTC. The rearrangement uses TRBV5-1 and TRBJ2-5, with 14 bases that match TRBD2. This CDR3 is 15 amino acids long. Per the germline V gene, CDR1 is SGHRS and CDR2 is YFSETQ. Unmatched junction bases numbered 4, after V lost 4 bases and J lost 5 bases.

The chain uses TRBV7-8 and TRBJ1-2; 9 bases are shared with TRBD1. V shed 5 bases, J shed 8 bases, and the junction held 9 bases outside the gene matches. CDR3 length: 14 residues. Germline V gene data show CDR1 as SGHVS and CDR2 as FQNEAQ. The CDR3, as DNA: TGTGCCAGCAGCCCGTGGGACAGGGATTTGGGCTACACCTTC. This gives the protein CASSPWDRDLGYTF. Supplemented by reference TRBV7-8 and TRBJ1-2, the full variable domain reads GAGVSQSPRYKVAKRGQDVALRCDPISGHVSLFWYQQALGQGPEFLTYFQNEAQLDKSGLPSDRFFAERPEGSVSTLKIQRTQQEDSAVYLCASSPWDRDLGYTFGSGTRLTVV.

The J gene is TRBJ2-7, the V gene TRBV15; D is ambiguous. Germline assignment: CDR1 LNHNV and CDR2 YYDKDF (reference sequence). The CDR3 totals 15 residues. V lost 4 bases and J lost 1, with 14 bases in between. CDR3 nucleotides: TGTGCCACCAGCACCCTCGACCCAGGTTCCTACGAGCAGTACTTC. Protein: CATSTLDPGSYEQYF.

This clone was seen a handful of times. CDR3 in amino acids: CASSLFFLNTGELFF. The CDR3 DNA is TGTGCCAGCAGTTTATTTTTCCTTAACACCGGGGAGCTGTTTTTT. V and J are TRBV28 and TRBJ2-2; D not certain. The CDR3 is 15 residues long. Trimming pared 1 base from V and 2 bases from J, leaving 8 bases between. CDR1 and CDR2 from the germline V gene are MDHEN and SYDVKM.

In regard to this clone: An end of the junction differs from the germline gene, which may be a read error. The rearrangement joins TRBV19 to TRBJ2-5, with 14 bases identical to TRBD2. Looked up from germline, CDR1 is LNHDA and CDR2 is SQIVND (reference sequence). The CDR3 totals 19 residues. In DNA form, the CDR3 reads TGTGCCAGTAGTCCGGGACTAGCGGGAGTGGGGCTAAAACAAGCGACCCAGTACTTC. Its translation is CASSPGLAGVGLKQATQYF.

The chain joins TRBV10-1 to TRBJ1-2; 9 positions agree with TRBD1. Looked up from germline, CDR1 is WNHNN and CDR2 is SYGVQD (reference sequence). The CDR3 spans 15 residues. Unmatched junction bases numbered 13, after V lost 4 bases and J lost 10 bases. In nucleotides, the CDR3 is TGCGCCAGCAGTGGAATGGACAGGGGAAGGTTTAACTACACCTTC. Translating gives CASSGMDRGRFNYTF.

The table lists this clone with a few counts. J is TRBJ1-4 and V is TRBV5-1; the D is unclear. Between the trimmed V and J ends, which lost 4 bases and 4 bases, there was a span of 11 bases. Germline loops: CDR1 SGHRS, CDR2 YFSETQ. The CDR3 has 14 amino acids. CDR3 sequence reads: CASSLSTVNEKLFF. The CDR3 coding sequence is TGCGCCAGCAGCCTATCCACAGTTAATGAAAAACTGTTTTTT.

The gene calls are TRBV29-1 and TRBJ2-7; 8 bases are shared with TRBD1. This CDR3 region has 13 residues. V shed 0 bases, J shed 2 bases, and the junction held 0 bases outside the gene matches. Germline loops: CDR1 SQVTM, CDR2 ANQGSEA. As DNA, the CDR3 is TGCAGCGTTGAAGAGGACAGGGCCTACGAGCAGTACTTC. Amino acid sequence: CSVEEDRAYEQYF.

CDR3 bases: TGTGCCAGCAGCCCGCGGGGGGCCGGTACTAATGAAAAACTGTTTTTT. It encodes CASSPRGAGTNEKLFF. V usage is TRBV4-2 and J usage is TRBJ1-4; D is possibly TRBD1 (6 bases). The CDR3 runs 16 residues. Germline V lookup: CDR1 LGHNA, CDR2 YNFKEQ. V lost 4 bases and J 2 bases, leaving 14 bases between the germline ends.

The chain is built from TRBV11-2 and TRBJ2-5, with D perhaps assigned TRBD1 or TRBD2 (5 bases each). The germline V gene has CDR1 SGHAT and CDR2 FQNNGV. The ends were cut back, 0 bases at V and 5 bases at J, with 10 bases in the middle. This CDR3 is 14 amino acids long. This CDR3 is CASSLEAWGETQYF. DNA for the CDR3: TGTGCCAGCAGCTTAGAAGCCTGGGGGGAGACCCAGTACTTC.